This entry describes one T cell receptor (beta chain). What this receptor recognizes is not known. Nothing much larger sits one base from this clone, and base qualities are not available. This record comes from a study of OX40 agonist ivuxolimab in advanced cancers. Regarding the research as a whole: Ivuxolimab was an agonistic, fully human IgG2 monoclonal antibody directed against OX40 (CD134), a costimulatory receptor. Peripheral TCRbeta sequencing was intended to test whether TCR sequence diversity was altered and clonal T-cell expansion was caused by ivuxolimab. Intravenous ivuxolimab was administered to patients every 2 weeks at six dose levels: 0.01, 0.1, 0.3, 1.5, 3 and 10 mg/kg. Partial responses occurred in three dose-escalation patients, of whom one had hepatocellular carcinoma and two had cutaneous melanoma. Of the 50 to 55 dose-escalation patients, hepatocellular carcinoma was present in approximately 20, melanoma in approximately 15, renal cell carcinoma in 9 and head and neck cancer in 9. Prior anti-PD-1, anti-PD-L1 or anti-CTLA-4 therapy was permitted, and checkpoint inhibitors had been received by roughly two fifths of dose-escalation patients. In the dose-escalation cohort, roughly 80% of patients were male, and the mean age was around 60 years, with a range of roughly 23 to 85. The paper describes the monotherapy dose-escalation part (N of about 47 patients) of the phase I trial of ivuxolimab.

Patients with autoimmune disease history or receiving systemic immunosuppression were excluded from the trial. Peripheral blood for TCR sequencing was drawn from every dose cohort at baseline, at cycle 4 day 1 and at cycle 7 day 1. The samples were taken from a phase I, first-in-human, multicenter, open-label dose-escalation trial of ivuxolimab. Adults with locally advanced or metastatic head and neck squamous cell, hepatocellular, melanoma or renal cell carcinoma were enrolled in the trial. Before TCR sequencing, CD4+ and CD8+ T cells were separately sorted from peripheral blood. For sequencing of the TCRbeta CDR3 region, genomic DNA was extracted from the sorted cells. The immunoSEQ Assay was used for sequencing of TCRbeta CDR3 regions. TCRdb provides this immuneACCESS table in a form limited to in-frame rearrangements. Some clones are lacking; in checked studies, under half of them reflect an unresolved V gene, and why the rest are absent is not known. The sample has roughly 64,000 clones on record, about four fifths of them singletons. The ten largest clones add up to less than 2.5% of the sample.

Including cysteine and phenylalanine, the CDR3 has 14 amino acids. The entry retains the CDR3 DNA only, 42 bases that are in frame from base 1. CDR1 and CDR2 (MNHNS, SASEGT) derive from the germline V gene. Trimming at the junction amounts to 3 bases on V and 1 base on J, and the germline ends lie 10 bases apart. Summary of the overall study and its limitations: After ivuxolimab, more expanded clones were found on average in CD8+ T cells than in CD4+ T cells. Partial responders in the 0.1-3.0 mg/kg groups had among the lowest normalized peripheral clonal expansion, especially among CD8+ T cells. The antigen specificity of the peripheral T cells that underwent clonal expansion was not determined. Low levels of normalized T-cell clonal expansion were also seen in some nonresponding patients. At doses from 0.1 to 3.0 mg/kg, clonal expansion was seen in both CD4+ and CD8+ blood T cells between baseline and week 6.

Rearrangement joined TRBV6-1 to TRBJ2-7; the D segment may tentatively be TRBD1 or TRBD2, each giving 5 matched bases. Material: CD4+ or CD8+ T cells sorted from blood, obtained in a trial of the OX40 agonist ivuxolimab. This TCR came from an adult with an advanced solid tumor such as melanoma, head and neck, liver or kidney cancer. The DNA reads TGTGCCAGCAGTGACGAGGGGCCGTCCTACGAGCAGTACTTC. This is translated as CASSDEGPSYEQYF.